Each of the 30 T cell receptor beta chains below was sequenced from the same sample in a study of T-cell memory formation after mild COVID-19. TCRdb processed the 5' RACE reads anew with MiXCR; each CDR3 protein has one entry. Of approximately 270,000 distinct CDR3 sequences listed, roughly 16% are singletons. Sequences were obtained from PBMCs or a T cell subset sorted from them (not recorded which). These receptors all come from a man aged 18 to 30 who had mild COVID-19 (a few samples of this study predate the infection). Cell type and time point are not known.

This clonotype was recorded a few times. The chain joins TRBV12-3 or TRBV12-4 to TRBJ1-2; D is uncertain. The CDR3 spans 10 residues. Trimming took off 9 bases at V and 6 bases at J, with 8 bases between the two ends. CDR3 bases: TGTGCCAGGGTGAAGAATGGCTACACCTTC. Encoded protein: CARVKNGYTF.

The V call is TRBV5-4, the J call TRBJ2-7; D is uncertain. V was trimmed by 4 bases and J by 0 bases, leaving 17 bases between them. The CDR3 contains 16 residues. Germline loops: CDR1 SGHNT, CDR2 YYREEE (reference sequence). This CDR3 reads CASSPISGESSYEQYF. The CDR3 region has the DNA TGTGCCAGCAGCCCGATATCCGGAGAAAGCTCCTACGAGCAGTACTTC.

The rearrangement uses TRBV7-2 and TRBJ1-4; 8 nucleotides line up with TRBD1. This CDR3 has 15 amino acids. Germline V CDR1 and CDR2: SGHTA, FQGNSA. V was pared by 4 bases and J by 4 bases, with 5 bases of the junction left unmatched. The CDR3 loop is CASSSQGAGNEKLFF. The CDR3 nucleotides read TGTGCCAGCAGCTCCCAGGGGGCCGGTAATGAAAAACTGTTTTTT.

Only a few counts were recorded for this clonotype. The gene calls are TRBV7-9 and TRBJ2-7; D is ambiguous. The V gene lost 3 bases and the J gene lost 2 bases, with 11 bases spanning the gap. Looked up from germline, CDR1 is SEHNR and CDR2 is FQNEAQ (reference sequence). The CDR3 extends over 14 amino acids. CDR3 loop: CASSFDSNPYEQYF. The CDR3 DNA reads as TGTGCCAGCAGCTTCGATTCCAACCCCTACGAGCAGTACTTC.

The rearrangement joins TRBV15 to TRBJ2-1; D is tentatively TRBD1 or TRBD2 (5 bases each). There are 19 residues in the CDR3. From germline, CDR1 is LNHNV and CDR2 YYDKDF (reference sequence). V gave up 3 bases and J gave up 0 bases, with 21 bases separating them. CDR3 amino acids: CATSSGGPRTEYSYNEQFF. CDR3 DNA sequence: TGTGCCACCAGCAGTGGGGGACCTCGGACGGAGTACTCCTACAATGAGCAGTTCTTC.

The V and J genes are TRBV5-1 and TRBJ2-3, with 11 bases identical to TRBD1. There are 17 residues in the CDR3. Germline loops: CDR1 SGHRS, CDR2 YFSETQ. The V gene end was trimmed by 4 bases and the J gene end by 2 bases; junction bases not matched to a gene: 9. The CDR3 DNA reads as TGCGCCAGCAGCGCGGGGACAGGGGGGGACTACACAGATACGCAGTATTTT. Translated: CASSAGTGGDYTDTQYF. The whole variable domain, filled in from reference TRBV5-1 and TRBJ2-3, reads KAGVTQTPRYLIKTRGQQVTLSCSPISGHRSVSWYQQTPGQGLQFLFEYFSETQRNKGNFPGRFSGRQFSNSRSEMNVSTLELGDSALYLCASSAGTGGDYTDTQYFGPGTRLTVL.

V gene TRBV7-9 combines with J gene TRBJ1-4; TRBD1 is a possible D gene (6 bases). This CDR3 has 16 amino acids. Per the germline V gene, CDR1 is SEHNR and CDR2 is FQNEAQ (reference sequence). V was pared by 5 bases and J by 8 bases, with 21 bases between. The CDR3 here is CASSLRETGFLEKLFF. In DNA, the CDR3 is TGTGCCAGCAGCCTCCGCGAAACAGGGTTCCTGGAAAAACTGTTTTTT.

The rearrangement links TRBV15 to TRBJ1-1; D call uncertain. CDR1 and CDR2 from the germline V gene are LNHNV and YYDKDF (reference sequence). This CDR3 contains 15 residues. With 1 base removed from V and 1 base from J, the gap between germline ends came to 10 bases. The CDR3 region is CATSRVKNPNTEAFF. CDR3 nucleotide sequence: TGTGCCACCAGCAGAGTAAAGAATCCGAACACTGAAGCTTTCTTT.

The chain carries TRBV4-3 and TRBJ1-1; D is unresolved. This CDR3 comprises 14 residues. Trimming removed 4 bases from V and 8 bases from J, with 17 bases in between. CDR1 LGHNA and CDR2 YSLEER come from the germline V gene. CDR3 DNA: TGCGCCAGCAGCCCCCGAGACCGGACGCAGGAAGCTTTCTTT. It yields the protein CASSPRDRTQEAFF.

The chain combines TRBV7-2 with TRBJ2-4; D unresolved. Trimming removed 3 bases at V and 8 bases at J, with 11 bases between. CDR3 length: 13 amino acids. From germline, CDR1 is SGHTA and CDR2 FQGNSA. CDR3 DNA: TGTGCCAGCAGCTTTTCGGGTTGGGACATTCAGTACTTC. Translating it yields CASSFSGWDIQYF.

Only a few counts were recorded for this clonotype. V usage is TRBV27 and J usage is TRBJ1-4; D not resolved. CDR3 length: 17 amino acids. Per the germline V gene, CDR1 is MNHEY and CDR2 is SMNVEV (reference sequence). V was cut by 5 bases and J by 5 bases, with 21 bases left in between. Here the CDR3 reads CASSTPGLGVTNEKLFF. DNA of the CDR3: TGTGCCAGCAGTACACCCGGGTTAGGTGTCACGAATGAAAAACTGTTTTTT.

This clonotype was recorded a few times. J is TRBJ1-5 and V is TRBV6-5; D is undetermined. CDR3 size: 15 residues. The germline V and J ends were trimmed by 5 bases and 6 bases, with 17 bases remaining between them. Germline CDR1 MNHEY, CDR2 SVGAGI. CDR3 sequence reads: CASSPSDGGGQPQHF. The CDR3 coding sequence is TGTGCCAGCAGTCCATCCGACGGTGGAGGTCAGCCCCAGCATTTT.

In its sample, this clonotype was seen many times. V usage is TRBV6-1 and J usage is TRBJ1-1; D might be TRBD1 (5 bases). The CDR3 covers 12 residues. The V end was cut by 3 bases, the J end by 7 bases, with 9 bases between. Germline CDR1 is MNHNS and CDR2 is SASEGT. In DNA form, the CDR3 reads TGTGCCAGCAGTGATTGGACACGTGAAGCTTTCTTT. Protein: CASSDWTREAFF.

The V gene is TRBV4-1, the J gene TRBJ2-7; 9 positions agree with TRBD1. Germline CDR1 is MGHRA and CDR2 is YSYEKL. The CDR3 has 19 amino acids. V lost 3 bases and J lost 2; bases outside the gene matches: 17. The chain's CDR3 is CASSQEDFTGTGYAYEQYF. In DNA, the CDR3 is TGCGCCAGCAGCCAGGAAGACTTTACCGGGACAGGGTATGCCTACGAGCAGTACTTC.

The rearrangement links TRBV4-1 to TRBJ1-6; D remains ambiguous. Germline V CDR1 and CDR2: MGHRA, YSYEKL. The CDR3 loop spans 13 amino acids. Trimming removed 2 bases from V and 9 bases from J, with 8 bases in between. The CDR3, as DNA: TGCGCCAGCAGCCAAATGGGGAGTTCACCCCTCCACTTT. This translates into CASSQMGSSPLHF.

The rearrangement uses TRBV29-1 and TRBJ2-3; possibly TRBD2 for D (7 bases). Germline CDR1 and CDR2: SQVTM and ANQGSEA. The length of the CDR3 is 15 residues. V was pared by 3 bases and J by 3 bases, with 16 bases between. CDR3: CSVDRPGGLTDTQYF. DNA for the CDR3: TGCAGCGTTGACAGGCCGGGGGGCCTGACAGATACGCAGTATTTT.

This clonotype was recorded at least ten times. The rearrangement links TRBV5-1 to TRBJ2-2; D call uncertain. The CDR3 spans 15 residues. V lost 1 base to trimming and J lost 2 bases, with 9 bases between them. Per germline, CDR1 SGHRS and CDR2 YFSETQ. CDR3 in amino acids: CASSLRGHNTGELFF. The CDR3 DNA is TGCGCCAGCAGCTTGAGAGGTCATAACACCGGGGAGCTGTTTTTT.

A few counts support this clonotype. The chain recombines TRBV12-3 or TRBV12-4 with TRBJ2-5; the D is unclear. V was trimmed by 5 bases and J by 4 bases, leaving 8 bases between them. This CDR3 contains 12 residues. The CDR3 reads CASSQLGETQYF. CDR3 in DNA: TGTGCCAGCAGTCAATTGGGAGAGACCCAGTACTTC.

This chain links TRBV29-1 with TRBJ1-1; possibly TRBD1 for D (5 bases). The CDR3 is 13 amino acids. CDR1 SQVTM and CDR2 ANQGSEA come from the germline V gene. The V end lost 7 bases, the J end lost 4 bases, and 16 bases lay between the germline ends. In nucleotides, the CDR3 is TGCAGCGGCACGGGCGACGGGGGCACTGAAGCTTTCTTT. This gives the protein CSGTGDGGTEAFF. Looking up the rest from reference TRBV29-1 and TRBJ1-1 gives the full variable domain: SAVISQKPSRDICQRGTSLTIQCQVDSQVTMMFWYRQQPGQSLTLIATANQGSEATYESGFVIDKFPISRPNLTFSTLTVSNMSPEDSSIYLCSGTGDGGTEAFFGQGTRLTVV.

V and J are TRBV24-1 and TRBJ2-3; 8 bases match TRBD2. Germline loops: CDR1 KGHDR, CDR2 SFDVKD. Trimming removed 9 bases from V and 6 bases from J; junction bases left unmatched: 13. The CDR3 sequence is 15 residues long. CDR3 sequence (DNA): TGTGCCACCTCCGCGGCGGCGGGGGGCCCCGATACGCAGTATTTT. Protein: CATSAAAGGPDTQYF.

A note on this clonotype: One junction end disagrees with the germline gene, perhaps due to a read error. This sequence joins TRBV5-6 and TRBJ1-1, with D maybe TRBD1 (5 bases). Germline CDR1 reads SGHDT; CDR2 reads YYEEEE. This CDR3 is built from 15 residues. The CDR3 nucleotides are TGTGCCAGCAGCTTGGAAGGGTACGGGACGCCGGCTGAAGCTTTT. Translating it yields CASSLEGYGTPAEAF.

This chain links TRBV18 with TRBJ2-5; 7 bases agree with TRBD2. The CDR3 contains 15 residues. Germline CDR1 reads KGHSH; CDR2 reads LQKENI. The trim removed 3 bases at V and 6 bases at J, leaving 10 bases unmatched. CDR3 bases: TGTGCCAGCTCACCCTCGACTAGCAATATCCAGACCCAGTACTTC. It yields the protein CASSPSTSNIQTQYF.

The chain's CDR3 is CASSQGGLAGGLWDTQYF. The CDR3 DNA reads TGCGCCAGCAGCCAAGGGGGACTAGCGGGGGGGCTCTGGGATACGCAGTATTTT. The V and J genes are TRBV4-3 and TRBJ2-3; 16 bases fit TRBD2. Per germline, CDR1 LGHNA and CDR2 YSLEER. CDR3 size: 18 residues. After removal of 1 base from V and 6 bases from J, the junction contained 7 bases not matched to a gene.

The chain combines TRBV12-3 or TRBV12-4 with TRBJ2-4; 10 bases are a match to TRBD1. Trimming removed 4 bases from V and 6 bases from J; junction bases left unmatched: 3. CDR3 length equals 14 residues. The CDR3, as DNA: TGTGCCAGCAGTTCGGACAGGGGGTCAAACATTCAGTACTTC. It translates to CASSSDRGSNIQYF.

The chain is built from TRBV12-3 or TRBV12-4 and TRBJ2-6; 8 bases line up with TRBD1. Trimming cost V 2 bases and J 2 bases; bases outside gene matches: 8. The CDR3 sequence is 18 residues long. CDR3 sequence reads: CASSLSAGGAAGANVLTF. For the CDR3, the DNA is TGTGCCAGCAGTTTATCTGCAGGGGGCGCAGCTGGGGCCAACGTCCTGACTTTC.

This clonotype was detected only a few times. The junction and the germline gene differ at one end; a read error may be behind it. The chain employs TRBV11-2 and TRBJ2-5; possibly TRBD1 for D (6 bases). This CDR3 spans 13 amino acids. CDR1 SGHAT and CDR2 FQNNGV come from the germline V gene. The CDR3 spells CASSRGFQDTQYF. The CDR3 DNA reads as TGTGCCAGCAGCAGGGGGTTTCAAGATACCCAGTACTTC.

The sample holds a few counts of this clonotype. V usage is TRBV7-2 and J usage is TRBJ2-3; 12 nucleotides match TRBD2. CDR3 length: 17 residues. Per the germline V gene, CDR1 is SGHTA and CDR2 is FQGNSA. The V gene end was trimmed by 5 bases and the J gene end by 1 base; junction bases not matched to a gene: 7. CDR3 residues: CASSKRLAGDRTDTQYF. CDR3 nucleotides: TGTGCCAGCAGCAAAAGACTAGCGGGGGATCGCACAGATACGCAGTATTTT.

The chain links TRBV5-6 to TRBJ1-1, with TRBD1 matching over 8 bases. CDR3 length: 14 residues. V shed 7 bases and J 1 base; nucleotides not matched to a gene: 6. Germline V CDR1 and CDR2: SGHDT, YYEEEE. The CDR3 here is CASSNRGANTEAFF. The CDR3 DNA is TGTGCCAGCTCGAACAGGGGGGCGAACACTGAAGCTTTCTTT.

The CDR3 DNA follows: TGTGCCAGCAGTTTTGGGGGCCCGAATCAGCCCCAGCATTTT. It translates to CASSFGGPNQPQHF. The chain recombines TRBV12-3 or TRBV12-4 with TRBJ1-5; tentatively, D is TRBD1 (6 bases). The CDR3 totals 14 residues. Trimming pared 3 bases from V and 4 bases from J, leaving 10 bases between.

In its sample, this clonotype was seen many times. The rearrangement uses TRBV4-1 and TRBJ2-5; no reliable D call. The CDR3 totals 14 residues. The germline CDR1 and CDR2 sequences are MGHRA and YSYEKL. Trimming removed 0 bases from V and 4 bases from J, with 9 bases in between. CDR3 sequence: CASSQDERGETQYF. The DNA of the CDR3 is TGCGCCAGCAGCCAAGATGAGAGAGGAGAGACCCAGTACTTC.